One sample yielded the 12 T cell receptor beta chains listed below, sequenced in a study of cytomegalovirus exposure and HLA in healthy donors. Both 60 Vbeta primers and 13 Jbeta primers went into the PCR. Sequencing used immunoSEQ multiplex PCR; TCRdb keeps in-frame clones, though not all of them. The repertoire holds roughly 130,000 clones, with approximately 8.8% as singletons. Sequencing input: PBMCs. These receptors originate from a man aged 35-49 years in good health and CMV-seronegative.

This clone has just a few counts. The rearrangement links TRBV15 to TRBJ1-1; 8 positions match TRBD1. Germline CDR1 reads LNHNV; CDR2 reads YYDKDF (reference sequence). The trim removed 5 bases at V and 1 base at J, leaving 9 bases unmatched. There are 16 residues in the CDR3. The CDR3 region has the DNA TGTGCCACCAGCGGGAGGAACAGGGGGGAGAACACTGAAGCTTTCTTT. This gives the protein CATSGRNRGENTEAFF.

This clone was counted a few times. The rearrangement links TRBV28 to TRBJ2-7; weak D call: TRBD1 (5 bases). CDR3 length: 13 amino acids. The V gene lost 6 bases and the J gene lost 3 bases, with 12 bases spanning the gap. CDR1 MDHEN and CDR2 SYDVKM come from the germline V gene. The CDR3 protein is CASSRTPNYEQYF. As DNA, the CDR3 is TGTGCCAGCAGCCGGACACCTAACTACGAGCAGTACTTC.

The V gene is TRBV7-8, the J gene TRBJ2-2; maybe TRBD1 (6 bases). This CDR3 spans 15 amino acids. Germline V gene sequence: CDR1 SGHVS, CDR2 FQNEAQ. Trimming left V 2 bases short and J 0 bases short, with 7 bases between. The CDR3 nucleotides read TGTGCCAGCAGCTTAAACAGGGCGAACACCGGGGAGCTGTTTTTT. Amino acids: CASSLNRANTGELFF.

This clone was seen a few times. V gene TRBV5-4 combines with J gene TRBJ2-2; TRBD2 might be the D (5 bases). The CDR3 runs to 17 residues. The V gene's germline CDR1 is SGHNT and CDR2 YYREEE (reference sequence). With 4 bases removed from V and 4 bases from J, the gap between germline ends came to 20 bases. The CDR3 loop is CASSPKASFLSTGELFF. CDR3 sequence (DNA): TGTGCCAGCAGCCCCAAGGCTAGCTTCTTGAGCACCGGGGAGCTGTTTTTT.

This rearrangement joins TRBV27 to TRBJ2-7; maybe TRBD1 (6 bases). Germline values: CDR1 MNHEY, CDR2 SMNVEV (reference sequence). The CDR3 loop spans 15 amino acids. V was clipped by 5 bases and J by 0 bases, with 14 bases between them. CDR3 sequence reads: CASSPEGESSYEQYF. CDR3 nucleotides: TGTGCCAGCAGTCCTGAGGGGGAGAGCTCCTACGAGCAGTACTTC.

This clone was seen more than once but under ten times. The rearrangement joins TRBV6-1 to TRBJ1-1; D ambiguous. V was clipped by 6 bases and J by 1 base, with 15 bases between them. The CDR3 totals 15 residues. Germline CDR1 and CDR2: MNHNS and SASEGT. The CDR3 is CASSLVGSANTEAFF. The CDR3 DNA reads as TGTGCCAGCAGCTTGGTGGGCAGTGCGAACACTGAAGCTTTCTTT.

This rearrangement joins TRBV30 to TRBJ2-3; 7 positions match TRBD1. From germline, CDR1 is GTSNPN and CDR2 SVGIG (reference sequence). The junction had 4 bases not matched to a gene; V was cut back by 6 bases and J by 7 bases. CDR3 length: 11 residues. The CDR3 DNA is TGTGCCTGCACAGGGGCTAATACGCAGTATTTT. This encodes CACTGANTQYF.

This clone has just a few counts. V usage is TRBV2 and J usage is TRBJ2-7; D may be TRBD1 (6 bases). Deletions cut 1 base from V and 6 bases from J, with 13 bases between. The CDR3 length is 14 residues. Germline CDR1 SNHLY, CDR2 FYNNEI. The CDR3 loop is CASSEGGLLGEQYF. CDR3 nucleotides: TGTGCCAGCAGTGAAGGGGGGCTCCTGGGCGAGCAGTACTTC.

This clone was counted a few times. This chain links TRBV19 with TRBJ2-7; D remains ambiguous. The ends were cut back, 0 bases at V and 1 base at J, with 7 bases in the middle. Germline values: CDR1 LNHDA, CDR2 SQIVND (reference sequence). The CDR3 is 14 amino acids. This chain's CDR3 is CASSIDRHSYEQYF. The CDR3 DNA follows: TGTGCCAGTAGTATAGATCGACATTCCTACGAGCAGTACTTC. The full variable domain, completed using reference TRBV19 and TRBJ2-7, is DGGITQSPKYLFRKEGQNVTLSCEQNLNHDAMYWYRQDPGQGLRLIYYSQIVNDFQKGDIAEGYSVSREKKESFPLTVTSAQKNPTAFYLCASSIDRHSYEQYFGPGTRLTVT.

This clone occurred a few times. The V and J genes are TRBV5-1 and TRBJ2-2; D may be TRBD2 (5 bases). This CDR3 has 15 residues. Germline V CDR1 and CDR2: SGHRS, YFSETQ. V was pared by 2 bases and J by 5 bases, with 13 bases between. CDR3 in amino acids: CASSLEGLETGELFF. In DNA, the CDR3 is TGCGCCAGCAGCTTAGAGGGTTTAGAGACCGGGGAGCTGTTTTTT.

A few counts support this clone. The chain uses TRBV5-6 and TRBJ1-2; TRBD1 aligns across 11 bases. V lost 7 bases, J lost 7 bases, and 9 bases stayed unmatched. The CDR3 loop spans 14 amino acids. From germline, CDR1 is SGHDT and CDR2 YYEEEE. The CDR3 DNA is TGTGCCAGCGGAATGATAGGACAGGGGGCTGGCTACACCTTC. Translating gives CASGMIGQGAGYTF. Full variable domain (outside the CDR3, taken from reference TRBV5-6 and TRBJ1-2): DAGVTQSPTHLIKTRGQQVTLRCSPKSGHDTVSWYQQALGQGPQFIFQYYEEEERQRGNFPDRFSGHQFPNYSSELNVNALLLGDSALYLCASGMIGQGAGYTFGSGTRLTVV.

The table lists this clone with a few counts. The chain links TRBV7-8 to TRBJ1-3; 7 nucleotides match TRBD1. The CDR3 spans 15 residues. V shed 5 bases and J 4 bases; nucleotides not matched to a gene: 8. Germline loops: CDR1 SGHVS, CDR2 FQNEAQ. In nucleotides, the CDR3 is TGTGCCAGCAGCCCGGCCAGGGGGGTCGGAAACACCATATATTTT. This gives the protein CASSPARGVGNTIYF.